This TCR beta chain was sequenced in a study of blood T cell repertoires in COVID-19. For the study at large: Samples of COVID-19 (acute and convalescent) were obtained from the United States, Italy and Spain. T cells, B-cell-depleted T cells, or PBMCs provided the cDNA or gDNA that served as material.

Patients of the Seattle cohort, enrolled during active infection, were followed longitudinally. In the study's own analysis: The assay estimated nucleated cells by amplifying reference gene primers. Generated by immunoSEQ multiplex PCR, the TCRdb table keeps only in-frame clones and is missing some. The V and J calls and clone size were taken over from that table, and D and trimming were inferred from the DNA. The repertoire holds about 250,000 clones, with roughly 83% as singletons. The CDR3 length is 16 residues. J gave up 8 bases and V 6 bases, and 10 bases lay outside the gene matches. Germline V CDR1 and CDR2: MNHEY, SVGEGT.

V and J are TRBV6-2 or TRBV6-3 and TRBJ2-1; 13 bases are a match to TRBD2. The sequenced sample was peripheral blood. This receptor was obtained from a woman of 80 years or more with COVID-19, enrolled during active disease. The CDR3 loop is CASSRGLAGDSDEQFF. CDR3 sequence (DNA): TGTGCCAGCAGCCGCGGACTAGCGGGGGATAGCGATGAGCAGTTCTTC.